This T cell receptor beta chain stems from a study of T cell repertoires in cytomegalovirus infection. Looking at the study overall: It can be stated that public TCR beta signatures indicated CMV infection as well as a matching HLA type.

Concerning this clonotype: The antigen is unknown. A junction end diverges from the germline sequence, so it may reflect a read error.

Whole-study findings and limits: Frequencies of public TCR beta families were cumulated, and this identified carriers of CMV plus the relevant HLA. The study found HLA-C-restricted CMV-specific TCR beta clonotypes dominating the ex vivo response.

Germline V gene sequence: CDR1 MDHEN, CDR2 SYDVKM. The CDR3 runs to 11 residues. TCRdb re-analysed the reads in MiXCR, keeping a single row per CDR3 protein. The sample has about 740,000 distinct CDR3 sequences; less than 40% are singletons. The chain links TRBV28 to TRBJ2-7; D might be TRBD1 or TRBD2, each matching 5 bases. The clonotype comes from a human donor in good health (CMV status not recorded). Some clones in this sample may be carry-over from other donors' samples. Input material: PBMCs. CDR3 in DNA: TGTGCCAGCAGTTCCCGGGACCAGAAGAACTTC. Its protein is CASSSRDQKNF.